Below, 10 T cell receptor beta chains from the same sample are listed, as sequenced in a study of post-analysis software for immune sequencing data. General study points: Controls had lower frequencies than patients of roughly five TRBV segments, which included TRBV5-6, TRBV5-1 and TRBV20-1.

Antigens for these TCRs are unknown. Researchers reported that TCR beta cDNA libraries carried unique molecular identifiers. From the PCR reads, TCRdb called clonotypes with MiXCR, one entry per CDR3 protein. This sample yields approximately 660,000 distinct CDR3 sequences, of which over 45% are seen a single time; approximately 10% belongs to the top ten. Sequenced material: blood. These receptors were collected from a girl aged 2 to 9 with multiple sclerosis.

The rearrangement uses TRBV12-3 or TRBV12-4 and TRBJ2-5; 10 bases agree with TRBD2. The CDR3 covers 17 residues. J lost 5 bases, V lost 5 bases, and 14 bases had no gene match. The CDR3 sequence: CASSDSGGLAVGETQYF. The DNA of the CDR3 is TGTGCCAGCAGTGACAGCGGAGGACTAGCGGTCGGGGAGACCCAGTACTTC.

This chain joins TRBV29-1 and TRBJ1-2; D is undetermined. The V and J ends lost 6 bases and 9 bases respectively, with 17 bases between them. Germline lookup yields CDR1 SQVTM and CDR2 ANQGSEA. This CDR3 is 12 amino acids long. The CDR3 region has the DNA TGCAGCGTCGACGGACCTCCCGGGAGCTACACCTTC. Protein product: CSVDGPPGSYTF. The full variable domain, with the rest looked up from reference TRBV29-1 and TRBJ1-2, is SAVISQKPSRDICQRGTSLTIQCQVDSQVTMMFWYRQQPGQSLTLIATANQGSEATYESGFVIDKFPISRPNLTFSTLTVSNMSPEDSSIYLCSVDGPPGSYTFGSGTRLTVV.

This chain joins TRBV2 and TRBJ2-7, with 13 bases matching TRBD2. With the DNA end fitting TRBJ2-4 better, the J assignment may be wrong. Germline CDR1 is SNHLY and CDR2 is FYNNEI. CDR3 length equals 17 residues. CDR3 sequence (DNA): TGTGCCAGCAGTGAATGGATAGGACTAGCGGGAGCGGACATTCAGTACTTC. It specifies CASSEWIGLAGADIQYF.

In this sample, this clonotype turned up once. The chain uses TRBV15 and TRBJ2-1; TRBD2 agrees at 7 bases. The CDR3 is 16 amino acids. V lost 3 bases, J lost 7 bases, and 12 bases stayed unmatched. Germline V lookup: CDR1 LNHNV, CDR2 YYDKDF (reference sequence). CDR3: CATSSPGGNVGNEQFF. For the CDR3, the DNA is TGTGCCACCAGCAGCCCGGGAGGCAATGTAGGAAATGAGCAGTTCTTC.

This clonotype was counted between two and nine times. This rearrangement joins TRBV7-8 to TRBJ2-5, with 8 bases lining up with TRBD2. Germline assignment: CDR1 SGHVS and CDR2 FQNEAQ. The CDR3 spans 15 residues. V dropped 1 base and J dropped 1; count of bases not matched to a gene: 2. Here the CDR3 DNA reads TGTGCCAGCAGCTTAGTCGGGGGGGGCCAAGAGACCCAGTACTTC. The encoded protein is CASSLVGGGQETQYF.

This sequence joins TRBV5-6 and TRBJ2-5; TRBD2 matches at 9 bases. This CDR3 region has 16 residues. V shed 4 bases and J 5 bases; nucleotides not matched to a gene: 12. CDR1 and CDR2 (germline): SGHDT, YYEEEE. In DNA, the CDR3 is TGTGCCAGCAGCCCGGGAAATCAGCGGGGGGCCGAGACCCAGTACTTC. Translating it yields CASSPGNQRGAETQYF.

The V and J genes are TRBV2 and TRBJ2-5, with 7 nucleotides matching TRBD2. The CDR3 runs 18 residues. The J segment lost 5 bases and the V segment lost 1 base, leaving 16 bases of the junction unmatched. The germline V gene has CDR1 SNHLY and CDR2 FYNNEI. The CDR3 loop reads CASSEVSIVGGSEETQYF. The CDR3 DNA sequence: TGTGCCAGCAGTGAAGTCTCGATCGTGGGAGGGTCGGAGGAGACCCAGTACTTC.

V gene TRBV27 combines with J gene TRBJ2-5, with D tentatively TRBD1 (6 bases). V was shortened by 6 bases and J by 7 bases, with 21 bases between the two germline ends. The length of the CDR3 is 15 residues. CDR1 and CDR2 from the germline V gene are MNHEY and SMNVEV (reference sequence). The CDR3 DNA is TGTGCCAGCAGCCCACAGGGTCTTCTAACTGTGACCCAGTACTTC. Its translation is CASSPQGLLTVTQYF.

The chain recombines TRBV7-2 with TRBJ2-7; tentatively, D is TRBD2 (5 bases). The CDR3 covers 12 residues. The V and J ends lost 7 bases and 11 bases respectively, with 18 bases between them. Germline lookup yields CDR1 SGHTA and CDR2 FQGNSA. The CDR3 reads CASTLQGLPKYF. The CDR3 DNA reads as TGTGCCAGCACCCTTCAAGGACTCCCCAAGTACTTC.

CDR3 sequence: CASSLHRGANTGELFF. The CDR3 DNA sequence: TGTGCCAGCAGTTTACATCGGGGGGCGAACACCGGGGAGCTGTTTTTT. J is TRBJ2-2 and V is TRBV12-3 or TRBV12-4, with TRBD2 matching over 7 bases. The CDR3 spans 16 residues. Unmatched junction bases numbered 3, after V lost 2 bases and J lost 0 bases.